This T cell receptor (beta chain) originates from a study of T cell changes during pregnancy in multiple sclerosis. The ends lost 2 bases at V and 0 bases at J; junction bases unmatched: 2. The CDR3 is 16 residues long. CDR1 and CDR2 from the germline V gene are MNHNY and SVGAGI (reference sequence). Sequencing used immunoSEQ multiplex PCR; TCRdb keeps in-frame clones, though not all of them. The table records fewer than 100,000 clones, around 93% of them present only once. This TCR derives from a female donor in good health, enrolled as a control in a pregnancy study. The chain is built from TRBV6-6 and TRBJ1-4; 8 bases agree with TRBD1. Here the sequenced sample was peripheral blood, taken after pregnancy. In DNA, the CDR3 is TGTGCCAGCAGTTACGGACAGGGAACAACTAATGAAAAACTGTTTTTT. Protein product: CASSYGQGTTNEKLFF.